Included here is one T cell receptor beta chain sequence, with context. The assay was immunoSEQ multiplex PCR, and TCRdb's table has in-frame clones only and misses some. Here the sample spans 45,000 to 55,000 clones, 96% being singletons. The data were obtained in a study of T cells after somatic rescue of genetic block. Trimming took 11 bases from V and 0 from J; bases not matched to a gene: 7. Germline values: CDR1 MNHNS, CDR2 SASEGT. The length of the CDR3 is 14 residues. The receptor comes from a child younger than two. The sequencing sample was made of peripheral blood mononuclear cells (PBMCs). The chain combines TRBV6-1 with TRBJ2-5, with 9 positions matching TRBD2. The CDR3 bases are TGTGCCTGTGAGCTAGCGGGGTACCAAGAGACCCAGTACTTC. The encoded protein is CACELAGYQETQYF.